The 18 T cell receptor beta chains below all came from one sample that was sequenced in a study of blood T cell repertoires in COVID-19. Some clones are missing from TCRdb's copy, which holds only in-frame ones; the method was immunoSEQ multiplex PCR. This sample yields 230,000 or so clones, of which roughly four fifths are seen a single time; about 3% belongs to the top ten. The sequenced sample was PBMCs or T cells enriched from blood (not recorded which). These receptors all stem from a man aged 50-60 years who had recovered from COVID-19.

The table lists this clone with a count of one. The rearrangement links TRBV5-5 to TRBJ1-1; 8 bases align to TRBD1. Germline V gene data show CDR1 as SGHKS and CDR2 as YYEKEE (reference sequence). This CDR3 has 14 residues. After removal of 4 bases from V and 2 bases from J, the junction contained 4 bases not matched to a gene. CDR3 amino acids: CASSLDRANTEAFF. The DNA for the CDR3 is TGTGCCAGCAGCCTGGACAGGGCAAACACTGAAGCTTTCTTT.

The rearrangement uses TRBV24-1 and TRBJ2-1, with a tentative D call TRBD2 (6 bases). Germline CDR1 reads KGHDR; CDR2 reads SFDVKD. There are 16 residues in the CDR3. The V and J ends lost 4 bases and 0 bases respectively, with 12 bases between them. The CDR3 is CATSDRDFGSYNEQFF. The CDR3 nucleotides read TGTGCCACCAGTGACAGGGACTTTGGCTCCTACAATGAGCAGTTCTTC.

The chain carries TRBV19 and TRBJ2-2; 8 nucleotides line up with TRBD2. V shed 5 bases and J 5 bases; nucleotides not matched to a gene: 10. The length of the CDR3 is 16 residues. CDR1 is LNHDA, CDR2 SQIVND, per germline (reference sequence). The CDR3 nucleotides are TGTGCCAGTAGTTCCCGGGGGGGCCGGGGGACCGGGGAGCTGTTTTTT. As protein: CASSSRGGRGTGELFF.

The chain couples TRBV4-1 to TRBJ1-3; D gene uncertain. The CDR3 extends over 16 amino acids. Trimming removed 5 bases at V and 2 bases at J, with 16 bases between. The germline gives CDR1 MGHRA, CDR2 YSYEKL. The CDR3 sequence: CASSAAAGWAGNTIYF. CDR3 nucleotides: TGCGCCAGCAGCGCCGCGGCTGGCTGGGCTGGAAACACCATATATTTT.

The rearrangement links TRBV27 to TRBJ2-1; TRBD2 might be the D (6 bases). CDR1 and CDR2 (germline): MNHEY, SMNVEV (reference sequence). The ends were cut back, 5 bases at V and 0 bases at J, with 14 bases in the middle. There are 16 residues in the CDR3. DNA of the CDR3: TGTGCCAGCAGTGCCCTGGAGGGGAGCTCCTACAATGAGCAGTTCTTC. Its translation: CASSALEGSSYNEQFF.

The V gene is TRBV7-2, the J gene TRBJ2-6, with a weak D call TRBD2 (5 bases). Germline assignment: CDR1 SGHTA and CDR2 FQGNSA. V was cut by 4 bases and J by 4 bases, with 8 bases left in between. The CDR3 totals 14 residues. The CDR3 DNA reads TGTGCCAGCAGCTACTCGGGGGGGGCCAACGTCCTGACTTTC. Translation gives CASSYSGGANVLTF.

The V gene is TRBV7-8, the J gene TRBJ2-1, with 12 nucleotides matching TRBD2. CDR3 size: 16 residues. The trim removed 5 bases at V and 6 bases at J, leaving 8 bases unmatched. Germline V gene sequence: CDR1 SGHVS, CDR2 FQNEAQ. The CDR3 coding sequence is TGTGCCAGCAGCCCACCTAGCGGGGGGGTTTTCAATGAGCAGTTCTTC. It codes for CASSPPSGGVFNEQFF. The full variable domain, in which reference TRBV7-8 and TRBJ2-1 provide the parts outside the CDR3, is GAGVSQSPRYKVAKRGQDVALRCDPISGHVSLFWYQQALGQGPEFLTYFQNEAQLDKSGLPSDRFFAERPEGSVSTLKIQRTQQEDSAVYLCASSPPSGGVFNEQFFGPGTRLTVL.

The V call is TRBV9, the J call TRBJ2-7; 8 positions match TRBD2. The germline CDR1 and CDR2 sequences are SGDLS and YYNGEE. V dropped 0 bases and J dropped 5; count of bases not matched to a gene: 7. The CDR3 length is 15 residues. The DNA of the CDR3 is TGTGCCAGCAGCGTAGGGGTAGCGGGGTTACACGAGCAGTACTTC. This codes for CASSVGVAGLHEQYF.

In nucleotides, the CDR3 is TGTGCCAGCAGCCCCTGGGAGGCGACCTACGAGCAGTACTTC. Translation: CASSPWEATYEQYF. The chain is built from TRBV11-3 and TRBJ2-7; tentatively, D is TRBD2 (6 bases). Trimming stripped 5 bases from V and 2 bases from J, with 13 bases between. The V gene's germline CDR1 is SGHNT and CDR2 YENEEA. The CDR3 totals 14 residues.

The V and J genes are TRBV9 and TRBJ1-1; D is unresolved. The CDR3 covers 14 residues. Deletions cut 0 bases from V and 10 bases from J, with 16 bases between. The germline V gene encodes CDR1 SGDLS and CDR2 YYNGEE. CDR3 coding DNA: TGTGCCAGCAGCGTAGACTATGGCCAGCTCGGAGCTTTCTTT. This gives the protein CASSVDYGQLGAFF.

The V call is TRBV19, the J call TRBJ2-2; a weak D match, TRBD1 (6 bases). CDR3 length: 15 residues. With 3 bases removed from V and 4 bases from J, the gap between germline ends came to 12 bases. Germline assignment: CDR1 LNHDA and CDR2 SQIVND (reference sequence). The CDR3 sequence: CASSIGGQFTGELFF. In DNA form, the CDR3 reads TGTGCCAGTAGTATCGGAGGACAGTTCACCGGGGAGCTGTTTTTT.

V and J are TRBV5-4 and TRBJ2-1, with TRBD2 identical over 13 bases. With V trimmed by 4 bases and J by 6 bases, 7 bases remained unmatched. Germline V CDR1 and CDR2: SGHNT, YYREEE (reference sequence). CDR3 size: 16 residues. The CDR3 sequence is CASSTRLAGGFNEQFF. CDR3 coding DNA: TGTGCCAGCAGCACCCGACTAGCGGGGGGATTCAATGAGCAGTTCTTC. Based on the CDR3 plus reference TRBV5-4 and TRBJ2-1, the full variable domain is ETGVTQSPTHLIKTRGQQVTLRCSSQSGHNTVSWYQQALGQGPQFIFQYYREEENGRGNFPPRFSGLQFPNYSSELNVNALELDDSALYLCASSTRLAGGFNEQFFGPGTRLTVL.

CDR3 loop: CASSFEETEGNTIYF. CDR3 DNA sequence: TGTGCCAGCAGCTTTGAGGAGACAGAGGGAAACACCATATATTTT. The chain employs TRBV7-9 and TRBJ1-3, with D perhaps matching TRBD1 (5 bases). This CDR3 region has 15 residues. V was trimmed by 3 bases and J by 4 bases, leaving 13 bases between them. Looked up from germline, CDR1 is SEHNR and CDR2 is FQNEAQ (reference sequence).

The chain joins TRBV27 to TRBJ1-6, with D perhaps matching TRBD1 (5 bases). The germline V and J ends were trimmed by 2 bases and 8 bases, with 13 bases remaining between them. Germline V gene data show CDR1 as MNHEY and CDR2 as SMNVEV (reference sequence). This CDR3 spans 15 amino acids. Here the CDR3 reads CASSLGGVKDSPLHF. CDR3 in DNA: TGTGCCAGCAGTTTAGGAGGGGTGAAGGATTCACCCCTCCACTTT.

The gene calls are TRBV10-2 and TRBJ2-1; 10 bases agree with TRBD2. Looked up from germline, CDR1 is WSHSY and CDR2 is SAAADI. CDR3 length: 15 residues. The V gene end was trimmed by 3 bases and the J gene end by 4 bases; junction bases not matched to a gene: 3. The CDR3 bases are TGCGCCAGCAGTGATAGCGGGAGGTATTACAATGAGCAGTTCTTC. Its translation: CASSDSGRYYNEQFF.

The rearrangement joins TRBV5-1 to TRBJ2-2; TRBD1 matches at 7 bases. The V gene end was trimmed by 4 bases and the J gene end by 2 bases; junction bases not matched to a gene: 2. Germline V lookup: CDR1 SGHRS, CDR2 YFSETQ. There are 14 residues in the CDR3. CDR3 sequence (DNA): TGCGCCAGCAGCGGGACAGCCAACACCGGGGAGCTGTTTTTT. This sequence encodes CASSGTANTGELFF. Complete variable domain (other parts from reference TRBV5-1 and TRBJ2-2): KAGVTQTPRYLIKTRGQQVTLSCSPISGHRSVSWYQQTPGQGLQFLFEYFSETQRNKGNFPGRFSGRQFSNSRSEMNVSTLELGDSALYLCASSGTANTGELFFGEGSRLTVL.

The genes are TRBV19 and TRBJ2-2, with 8 bases matching TRBD2. Looked up from germline, CDR1 is LNHDA and CDR2 is SQIVND (reference sequence). V lost 5 bases and J lost 5; bases outside the gene matches: 7. The CDR3 totals 15 residues. The CDR3 here is CASSPTSAGTGELFF. CDR3 nucleotides: TGTGCCAGTAGTCCGACTAGCGCGGGTACCGGGGAGCTGTTTTTT.

The gene calls are TRBV7-2 and TRBJ2-7, with 7 nucleotides matching TRBD1. Germline V gives CDR1 SGHTA, CDR2 FQGNSA. CDR3 length equals 14 residues. With V trimmed by 1 base and J by 4 bases, 4 bases remained unmatched. CDR3 bases: TGTGCCAGCAGCTTAGACAGGGGCAAATACGAGCAGTACTTC. Its translation is CASSLDRGKYEQYF.